The rows below give T cell receptor beta chains drawn from one sample of a study of response to subunit inactivated influenza vaccine. TCRdb recomputed calls from the RT-PCR reads with MiXCR, one row per CDR3 protein. The sample lists fewer than 650,000 distinct CDR3 sequences; 10% to 15% were seen once. This specimen was PBMCs from blood, taken about 40 days after vaccination. These receptors were obtained from a man between 50 and 59 years old who received an inactivated influenza vaccine. CDR3s include the opening cysteine and the closing phenylalanine or tryptophan. The D gene is left open where the match is weak. Some rows have no size entry. The others give once, few or many, or a class for an expanded clone.

CDR3	DNA	length	D	size	J	V
CASSVRIQGGNTEAFF	TGCGCCAGCAGCGTTAGAATACAGGGAGGGAACACTGAAGCTTTCTTT	16	.	few	TRBJ1-1	TRBV5-1
CASSPGGGADEQFF	TGCGCCAGCAGCCCGGGCGGGGGAGCGGATGAGCAGTTCTTC	14	TRBD2	.	TRBJ2-1	TRBV4-3
CASSLETGRSTEAFF	TGTGCCAGCAGCTTAGAGACAGGGCGTAGCACTGAAGCTTTCTTT	15	TRBD1	.	TRBJ1-1	TRBV7-9
CASSRTGSGNEQFF	TGCGCCAGCAGCCGGACAGGGTCTGGCAATGAGCAGTTCTTC	14	TRBD1	few	TRBJ2-1	TRBV5-1
CASSLVASQETQYF	TGTGCCAGCAGCTTGGTAGCTAGCCAAGAGACCCAGTACTTC	14	.	.	TRBJ2-5	TRBV7-8
CAISAGSTDTQYF	TGTGCCATCAGTGCAGGGAGCACAGATACGCAGTATTTT	13	.	many	TRBJ2-3	TRBV10-3
CATTGSPRNIQYF	TGTGCCACCACGGGGAGCCCCAGAAACATTCAGTACTTC	13	.	few	TRBJ2-4	TRBV5-8
CASSLASLWGSTGELFF	TGTGCCAGCAGTTTGGCTAGTCTATGGGGGAGCACCGGGGAGCTGTTTTTT	17	.	once	TRBJ2-2	TRBV28
CASSYGGIMNTEAFF	TGTGCCAGCAGTTACGGGGGGATCATGAACACTGAAGCTTTCTTT	15	.	once	TRBJ1-1	TRBV12-3/TRBV12-4
CSVVAGPYEQYF	TGCAGCGTTGTGGCGGGGCCCTACGAGCAGTACTTC	12	.	many	TRBJ2-7	TRBV29-1
CASSLTNTLAKNIQYF	TGTGCCAGCAGCTTAACAAATACTCTAGCCAAAAACATTCAGTACTTC	16	.	many	TRBJ2-4	TRBV5-6
CASSPIGPGLSYEQYF	TGTGCCAGCTCACCAATCGGGCCAGGCCTATCCTACGAGCAGTACTTC	16	.	few	TRBJ2-7	TRBV18
CASSLRTKQETQYF	TGTGCCAGCAGCCTTAGGACAAAACAAGAGACCCAGTACTTC	14	.	few	TRBJ2-5	TRBV7-2
CSANTGNEQYF	TGCAGTGCTAACACAGGGAACGAGCAGTACTTC	11	.	.	TRBJ2-7	TRBV20-1
CASSDQNTEAFF	TGTGCCAGCAGTGATCAGAACACTGAAGCTTTCTTT	12	.	few	TRBJ1-1	TRBV2
CATSRPGQPGNTGELFF	TGTGCCACCAGCAGACCAGGACAACCGGGGAACACCGGGGAGCTGTTTTTT	17	.	.	TRBJ2-2	TRBV15
CATSRGWGSTEAFF	TGTGCCACCAGCAGAGGGTGGGGGAGTACTGAAGCTTTCTTT	14	.	few	TRBJ1-1	TRBV15
CASTRGQGRDTQYF	TGCGCCAGCACTCGCGGCCAAGGGCGGGATACGCAGTATTTT	14	.	once	TRBJ2-3	TRBV5-1
CASSPNINGYTF	TGTGCCAGCTCACCGAACATAAATGGCTACACCTTC	12	.	.	TRBJ1-2	TRBV18
CASSSLGPEFGSGETQYF	TGCGCCAGCAGCTCCTTAGGCCCGGAGTTCGGGAGTGGGGAGACCCAGTACTTC	18	.	.	TRBJ2-5	TRBV4-3
CASSLDKNEKLFF	TGCGCCAGCAGCTTGGACAAAAATGAAAAACTGTTTTTT	13	.	many	TRBJ1-4	TRBV5-1
CASSLNRGGTQYF	TGTGCCAGCAGCTTAAATCGTGGTGGTACGCAGTATTTT	13	.	.	TRBJ2-3	TRBV7-3
CASSPPPPASAEAFF	TGTGCCAGCAGCCCTCCCCCACCAGCGAGTGCTGAAGCTTTCTTT	15	.	few	TRBJ1-1	TRBV3-1
CASSEFPNKTQYF	TGTGCCAGCAGTGAGTTCCCGAACAAGACCCAGTACTTC	13	.	.	TRBJ2-5	TRBV6-1
CASSQDHGGVTQYF	TGTGCCAGCAGCCAAGATCACGGAGGGGTTACCCAGTACTTC	14	.	many	TRBJ2-5	TRBV3-1
CASSQGGLGSGYGYTF	TGCGCCAGCAGCCAAGGAGGTTTAGGGTCGGGCTATGGCTACACCTTC	16	.	.	TRBJ1-2	TRBV4-3
CSATPGQGALEDTQYF	TGCAGTGCTACGCCGGGGCAGGGGGCGCTTGAAGATACGCAGTATTTT	16	TRBD1	.	TRBJ2-3	TRBV20-1
CASHGQGGAEAFF	TGTGCCAGCCACGGACAGGGTGGCGCTGAAGCTTTCTTT	13	TRBD1	few	TRBJ1-1	TRBV6-1
CASSLAGLWTQYF	TGTGCCAGCAGTTTAGCTGGGTTGTGGACCCAGTACTTC	13	.	few	TRBJ2-5	TRBV12-3/TRBV12-4
CASSSGTANQPQHF	TGTGCCAGCAGTTCTGGGACAGCGAATCAGCCCCAGCATTTT	14	TRBD1	many	TRBJ1-5	TRBV12-3/TRBV12-4
CASSIRGALDTQYF	TGTGCCAGCTCAATCCGGGGGGCCTTAGATACGCAGTATTTT	14	.	few	TRBJ2-3	TRBV18
CASSPALWNEQFF	TGTGCCAGCAGCCCGGCCCTATGGAATGAGCAGTTCTTC	13	.	few	TRBJ2-1	TRBV4-2
CASSPSAQNTEDFF	TGTGCCAGCAGCCCCAGCGCCCAGAACACTGAAGATTTCTTT	14	.	few	TRBJ1-1	TRBV7-9
CSAEDGTDYNEQFF	TGCAGTGCTGAAGATGGGACGGACTACAATGAGCAGTTCTTC	14	.	.	TRBJ2-1	TRBV20-1
CASSQEPTSDTQYF	TGCGCCAGCAGCCAAGAACCGACTTCAGATACGCAGTATTTT	14	.	.	TRBJ2-3	TRBV4-1
CASSYSVTYEQYF	TGTGCCAGCAGTTACTCGGTCACCTACGAGCAGTACTTC	13	.	many	TRBJ2-7	TRBV6-5